This TCR beta chain derives from a study of spatial heterogeneity in lung cancer. Study conclusions and caveats: Among blood samples, ubiquitous expanded tumor TCRs appeared more at resection than at follow-up.

The V and J ends lost 5 bases and 5 bases, in that order; junction bases with no gene match: 7. There are 16 residues in the CDR3. Per the germline V gene, CDR1 is DFQATT and CDR2 is SNEGSKA (reference sequence). Carried by each TCR cDNA molecule was a unique molecular identifier. TCRdb re-called the 5' RACE reads with MiXCR, one entry per CDR3 protein. The sample contains some 55,000 distinct CDR3 sequences, nearly 6.5% of which appear only once. Regarding time point: sample taken at primary tumor resection. There were some 70 donors, all of them untreated patients with early-stage non-small cell lung cancer. Unsorted tumor, nontumor lung tissue or cryopreserved PBMC supplied the whole RNA. This clonotype was counted only a few times. Its antigen is unidentified.

The source was PBMCs, collected at surgery. The TCR originated in a female donor with early-stage non-small cell lung cancer. This sequence joins TRBV20-1 and TRBJ2-1; TRBD2 matches at 15 bases. The DNA for the CDR3 is TGCAGTGCTCAGCCGGGACTAGCGGGAGGCCACAATGAGCAGTTCTTC. As protein: CSAQPGLAGGHNEQFF.